This T cell receptor beta chain was recorded in a study of blood T cells in healthy people across ages. The CDR3 has 12 amino acids. The germline V gene encodes CDR1 MDHEN and CDR2 SYDVKM. Trimming pared 3 bases from V and 10 bases from J, leaving 12 bases between. Sample-barcoded 5' priming and a J-beta primer mix drove a second PCR of about 6 to 11 cycles. TCRdb independently ran MiXCR on the 5' RACE reads; one entry per CDR3 protein. The data hold more than 1.4 million distinct CDR3 sequences, with roughly 45% observed a single time. Sequencing used blood. The chain uses TRBV28 and TRBJ1-1; D uncertain. The sequence derives from a woman between 18 and 29 years old in good health. The CDR3 loop is CASSLWTAGAFF. In nucleotides, the CDR3 is TGTGCCAGCAGTTTGTGGACGGCAGGAGCTTTCTTT.